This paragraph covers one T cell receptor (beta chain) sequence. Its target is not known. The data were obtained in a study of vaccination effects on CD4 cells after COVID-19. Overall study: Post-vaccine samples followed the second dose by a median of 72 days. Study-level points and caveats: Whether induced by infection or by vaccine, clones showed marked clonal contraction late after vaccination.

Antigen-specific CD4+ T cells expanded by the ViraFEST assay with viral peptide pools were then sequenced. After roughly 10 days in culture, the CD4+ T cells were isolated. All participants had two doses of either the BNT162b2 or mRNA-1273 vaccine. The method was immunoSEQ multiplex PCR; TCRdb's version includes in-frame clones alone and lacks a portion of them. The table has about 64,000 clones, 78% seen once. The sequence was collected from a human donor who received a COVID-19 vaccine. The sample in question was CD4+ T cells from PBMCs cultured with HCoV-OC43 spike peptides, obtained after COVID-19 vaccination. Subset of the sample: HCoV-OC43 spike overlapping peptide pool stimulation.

CDR3 loop: CASSPPREGGAKNIQYF. In DNA form, the CDR3 reads TGTGCCAGCAGCCCCCCTCGGGAGGGTGGGGCCAAAAACATTCAGTACTTC. The rearrangement joins TRBV3-1 (or the pseudogene TRBV3-2) to TRBJ2-4; 8 positions match TRBD2. The CDR3 totals 17 residues. J gave up 1 base and V 4 bases, and 9 bases lay outside the gene matches. Germline CDR1 and CDR2: LGHDT and YNNKEL (reference sequence).